This TCR beta chain was recorded in a study of T cell responses to AZD1222 COVID-19 vaccine. Study summary: Analyses pooled second doses at about 4 or about 12 weeks.

Findings and caveats of the study: Two AZD1222 administrations were followed by greater Spike-specific TCR breadth and depth. Donors in the cohort were predominantly white British and more often female, and clonal diversity was possibly underestimated.

Notes on this clone: Its matching antigen is unknown.

The CDR3 has 13 amino acids. Germline assignment: CDR1 GTSNPN and CDR2 SVGIG (reference sequence). V gave up 7 bases and J gave up 2 bases, with 14 bases separating them. Assay: immunoSEQ multiplex PCR; the TCRdb copy retains only in-frame clones and omits some. Of 150,000 or so clones in the sample, 90% to 95% are singletons; the top ten hold approximately 1%. The chain uses TRBV30 and TRBJ1-1; perhaps TRBD1 as D (6 bases). This TCR was recovered from an adult in good health. The sequences come from peripheral blood, collected on day 0 of AZD1222 vaccination. CDR3 sequence reads: CAYHYRANTEAFF. Written as DNA, the CDR3 is TGTGCCTACCATTACAGGGCTAACACTGAAGCTTTCTTT.